The T cell receptor beta chain described here comes from a study of untreated major depressive disorder. Some clones are missing from TCRdb's copy, which holds only in-frame ones; the method was immunoSEQ multiplex PCR. The sample includes 23,000 or so clones, about 90% of them seen just once. The clonotype comes from a woman between 25 and 40 years old with major depressive disorder. Sequenced input: CD4+ T cells from PBMCs.

Here the CDR3 reads CATSVDLKGNQPQHF. The CDR3 DNA is TGTGCCACCTCCGTTGACTTGAAAGGCAATCAGCCCCAGCATTTT. V gene TRBV19 combines with J gene TRBJ1-5, with no clear D. This CDR3 comprises 15 residues. The germline V gene encodes CDR1 LNHDA and CDR2 SQIVND (reference sequence). Trimming stripped 10 bases from V and 2 bases from J, with 18 bases between.